These T cell receptor beta chains were read from a single sample in a study of blood T cell repertoires in COVID-19. Clones were sequenced by immunoSEQ multiplex PCR, and TCRdb holds only the in-frame ones, with some missing. The sample lists 220,000 or so clones; around three quarters were seen once. Sequenced material: peripheral blood. The receptors were gathered from an older woman with acute or convalescent COVID-19. CDR3s include the opening cysteine and the closing phenylalanine or tryptophan. The order of the fields is J gene, CDR3 length, V gene, CDR3 protein.

J gene: TRBJ2-3
CDR3 length: 13
V gene: TRBV7-7
CDR3 protein: CASSETQGDTQYF

J gene: TRBJ1-2
CDR3 length: 13
V gene: TRBV6-4
CDR3 protein: CASSGGPNYGYTF

J gene: TRBJ2-3
CDR3 length: 14
V gene: TRBV5-1
CDR3 protein: CASSPGQYTDTQYF

J gene: TRBJ1-1
CDR3 length: 13
V gene: TRBV5-1
CDR3 protein: CASSLGQGSEAFF

J gene: TRBJ1-1
CDR3 length: 14
V gene: TRBV2
CDR3 protein: CASSATSLNTEAFF

J gene: TRBJ2-5
CDR3 length: 14
V gene: TRBV5-4
CDR3 protein: CASSLSGSGETQYF

J gene: TRBJ2-1
CDR3 length: 16
V gene: TRBV11-2
CDR3 protein: CASSPQGGVSYNEQFF

J gene: TRBJ1-2
CDR3 length: 13
V gene: TRBV5-3
CDR3 protein: CARSLTGRYGYTF

J gene: TRBJ1-1
CDR3 length: 15
V gene: TRBV5-4
CDR3 protein: CASSFDRGHNTEAFF

J gene: TRBJ2-1
CDR3 length: 12
V gene: TRBV5-4
CDR3 protein: CASSWGENEQFF

J gene: TRBJ2-2
CDR3 length: 14
V gene: TRBV2
CDR3 protein: CASRALTGVGELFF

J gene: TRBJ2-4
CDR3 length: 16
V gene: TRBV5-8
CDR3 protein: CASSHRQALAKNIQYF

J gene: TRBJ2-5
CDR3 length: 11
V gene: TRBV6-6
CDR3 protein: CASSPKETQYF

J gene: TRBJ2-3
CDR3 length: 16
V gene: TRBV5-1
CDR3 protein: CASSAGLGTVTDTQYF

J gene: TRBJ1-3
CDR3 length: 13
V gene: TRBV9
CDR3 protein: CASSPREGRSIYF

J gene: TRBJ2-1
CDR3 length: 15
V gene: TRBV2
CDR3 protein: CASSEVGLADNEQFF

J gene: TRBJ1-1
CDR3 length: 11
V gene: TRBV12-3/TRBV12-4
CDR3 protein: CASSFERGLIF

J gene: TRBJ1-6
CDR3 length: 14
V gene: TRBV5-4
CDR3 protein: CASSVTGRDSPLHF

J gene: TRBJ1-4
CDR3 length: 18
V gene: TRBV2
CDR3 protein: CASSDLRWRTGRSEKLFF

J gene: TRBJ2-7
CDR3 length: 14
V gene: TRBV5-1
CDR3 protein: CASSLTAGSKEQYF

J gene: TRBJ2-2
CDR3 length: 16
V gene: TRBV2
CDR3 protein: CASSYSSGSNTGELFF

J gene: TRBJ2-7
CDR3 length: 15
V gene: TRBV5-8
CDR3 protein: CASSLVAGLNYEQYF

J gene: TRBJ2-1
CDR3 length: 11
V gene: TRBV28
CDR3 protein: CASSFLNEQFF

J gene: TRBJ1-5
CDR3 length: 15
V gene: TRBV6-1
CDR3 protein: CASSESGASNQPQHF

J gene: TRBJ1-1
CDR3 length: 14
V gene: TRBV5-4
CDR3 protein: CASSPGLQNTEAFF

J gene: TRBJ1-5
CDR3 length: 13
V gene: TRBV19
CDR3 protein: CASSMQGGQPQHF

J gene: TRBJ1-3
CDR3 length: 16
V gene: TRBV18
CDR3 protein: CASSQGQGSSGNTIYF

J gene: TRBJ1-3
CDR3 length: 14
V gene: TRBV18
CDR3 protein: CASSPPNPGDTIYF

J gene: TRBJ2-1
CDR3 length: 14
V gene: TRBV29-1
CDR3 protein: CSVGAGVILNEQFF

J gene: TRBJ2-3
CDR3 length: 15
V gene: TRBV10-3
CDR3 protein: CAIRTSGGGPDTQYF

J gene: TRBJ1-1
CDR3 length: 18
V gene: TRBV10-3
CDR3 protein: CAITDGTGGVGERPEAFF

J gene: TRBJ1-5
CDR3 length: 16
V gene: TRBV5-8
CDR3 protein: CASRVRDRGLNQPQHF